This T cell receptor (beta chain) is from a study of PD-L1 blockade in urothelial cancer. Study in general: Patients initiated atezolizumab around 2014 at 1,200 mg intravenously every 3 weeks. Blood analysis occurred 3 weeks (second dose) and 6 weeks after treatment start. Among blood samples, the median T cell count was 141,255.

Added to each PCR by spiking were synthetic TCR analog templates. Some clones are missing from TCRdb's copy, which holds only in-frame ones; the method was immunoSEQ multiplex PCR. There are roughly 120,000 clones in the sample; about 89% occur only once, and about 1.5% lies in the top ten. The CDR3 covers 18 residues. Per germline, CDR1 SGHRS and CDR2 YFSETQ. J was trimmed by 3 bases and V by 7 bases; bases with no gene match: 18. The time point here: peripheral blood 6 weeks after treatment start. The receptor was isolated from a man in his fifties or sixties with urothelial cancer. The sample consisted of PBMCs, taken around atezolizumab (anti-PD-L1) treatment. This rearrangement joins TRBV5-1 to TRBJ2-1; 8 bases map to TRBD2. The CDR3 reads CASLPGHGGLDLYNEQFF. The CDR3 DNA is TGCGCCAGCCTACCGGGACATGGGGGACTAGACCTCTACAATGAGCAGTTCTTC.